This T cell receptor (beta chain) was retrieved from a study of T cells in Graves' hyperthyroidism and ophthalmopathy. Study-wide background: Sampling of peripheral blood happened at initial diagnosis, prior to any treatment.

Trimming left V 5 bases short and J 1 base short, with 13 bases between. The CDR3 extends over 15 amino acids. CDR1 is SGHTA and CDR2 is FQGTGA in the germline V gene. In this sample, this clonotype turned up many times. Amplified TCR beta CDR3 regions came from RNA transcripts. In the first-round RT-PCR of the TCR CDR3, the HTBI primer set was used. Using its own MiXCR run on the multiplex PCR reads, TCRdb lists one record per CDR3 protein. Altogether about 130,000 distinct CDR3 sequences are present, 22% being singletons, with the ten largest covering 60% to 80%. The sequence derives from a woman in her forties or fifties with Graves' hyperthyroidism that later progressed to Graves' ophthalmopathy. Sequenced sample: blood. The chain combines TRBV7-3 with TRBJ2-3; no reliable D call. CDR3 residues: CASSTHTTRTDTQYF. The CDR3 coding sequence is TGTGCCAGCAGCACCCACACAACCCGCACAGATACGCAGTATTTT.